This TCR beta chain came from a study of somatic mutations in cytotoxic T cells in rheumatoid arthritis. The V end was cut by 5 bases, the J end by 4 bases, with 23 bases between. Looked up from germline, CDR1 is SGHVS and CDR2 is FNYEAQ. The CDR3 spans 18 residues. Profiled with immunoSEQ multiplex PCR; TCRdb holds only in-frame clones, not every one. This table holds some 13,000 clones, approximately 80% found once. The receptor was derived from a man aged 50 or older in good health. Sequences were obtained from CD8+ T cells sorted from blood. This chain connects TRBV7-6 to TRBJ2-2, with D possibly matching TRBD1 (6 bases). In nucleotides, the CDR3 is TGTGCCAGCAGCCCGACGGCAGGGGACCATAGTTTCACCGGGGAGCTGTTTTTT. It codes for CASSPTAGDHSFTGELFF. The full variable domain, rest sourced from reference TRBV7-6 and TRBJ2-2, is GAGVSQSPRYKVTKRGQDVALRCDPISGHVSLYWYRQALGQGPEFLTYFNYEAQQDKSGLPNDRFSAERPEGSISTLTIQRTEQRDSAMYRCASSPTAGDHSFTGELFFGEGSRLTVL.